These 14 T cell receptor beta chains were all obtained from the same sample, sequenced in a study of control samples from healthy donors and cancer patients. Using immunoSEQ multiplex PCR, the repertoire was profiled, and TCRdb retains in-frame clones only, with some absent. The sample yields 50,000 or so clones, about 80% seen once. The sample was blood. The receptors stem from a man between 65 and 85 years old in good health.

The V and J genes are TRBV21-1 and TRBJ2-2; the table's D gene call, TRBD1, was not cross checked with the DNA. TRBV21-1 corresponds to a pseudogene. The CDR3 contains 18 residues. Here the CDR3 DNA reads TGTGCCAGCAGCAACATAAGTAGCGACAGGAAAGATGCCGGGGAGCTGTTTTTT. This translates into CASSNISSDRKDAGELFF.

The rearrangement joins TRBV5-1 to TRBJ2-2; 7 positions match TRBD1. V shed 2 bases, J shed 6 bases, and the junction held 4 bases outside the gene matches. Germline CDR1 SGHRS, CDR2 YFSETQ. The CDR3 contains 14 residues. Here the CDR3 reads CASSLGGPAGELFF. The CDR3 coding sequence is TGCGCCAGCAGCTTAGGGGGCCCCGCCGGGGAGCTGTTTTTT.

This clone was seen a handful of times. V and J are TRBV18 and TRBJ2-1; 9 bases align to TRBD2. Trimming removed 5 bases from V and 7 bases from J; junction bases left unmatched: 9. The germline gives CDR1 KGHSH, CDR2 LQKENI. There are 15 residues in the CDR3. In DNA form, the CDR3 reads TGTGCCAGCTCATTTACTAGCGGGCTCATGAATGAGCAGTTCTTC. Translation: CASSFTSGLMNEQFF.

The rearrangement joins TRBV7-6 to TRBJ1-5; D unresolved. The CDR3 is 13 amino acids. Per the germline V gene, CDR1 is SGHVS and CDR2 is FNYEAQ. Trimming took off 8 bases at V and 5 bases at J, with 13 bases between the two ends. The CDR3 DNA is TGTGCCAGCTCCCGGTTAGGCGATCAGCCCCAGCATTTT. Translated: CASSRLGDQPQHF.

This chain joins TRBV2 and TRBJ2-5; 9 bases map to TRBD2. Germline assignment: CDR1 SNHLY and CDR2 FYNNEI. With V trimmed by 4 bases and J by 3 bases, 6 bases remained unmatched. The CDR3 totals 15 residues. For the CDR3, the DNA is TGTGCCAGCAGTGCCTTTGCGGGAGGGGAAGAGACCCAGTACTTC. It encodes CASSAFAGGEETQYF. Complete variable domain (other parts from reference TRBV2 and TRBJ2-5): EPEVTQTPSHQVTQMGQEVILRCVPISNHLYFYWYRQILGQKVEFLVSFYNNEISEKSEIFDDQFSVERPDGSNFTLKIRSTKLEDSAMYFCASSAFAGGEETQYFGPGTRLLVL.

The rearrangement links TRBV28 to TRBJ1-5; TRBD1 matches 7 bases. Germline CDR1 MDHEN, CDR2 SYDVKM. CDR3 length: 13 amino acids. The ends lost 8 bases at V and 6 bases at J; junction bases unmatched: 7. The DNA of the CDR3 is TGTGCCAGCGGTGACAGGGTGTTTCAGCCCCAGCATTTT. This sequence encodes CASGDRVFQPQHF.

This CDR3 reads CATYSVGGYTF. In DNA, the CDR3 is TGTGCCACTTACTCCGTGGGGGGCTACACCTTC. This sequence joins TRBV7-6 and TRBJ1-2; D is undetermined. This CDR3 comprises 11 residues. Per germline, CDR1 SGHVS and CDR2 FNYEAQ. V shed 10 bases and J shed 8 bases, with 14 bases lying between them. The whole variable domain, remainder taken from reference TRBV7-6 and TRBJ1-2, is GAGVSQSPRYKVTKRGQDVALRCDPISGHVSLYWYRQALGQGPEFLTYFNYEAQQDKSGLPNDRFSAERPEGSISTLTIQRTEQRDSAMYRCATYSVGGYTFGSGTRLTVV.

J is TRBJ2-7 and V is TRBV6-2 or TRBV6-3, with TRBD2 matching 14 bases. CDR1 and CDR2 (germline): MNHEY, SVGEGT. V lost 6 bases, J lost 6 bases, and 10 bases stayed unmatched. CDR3 length: 16 residues. CDR3 coding DNA: TGTGCCAGCAGCTCCCGACTAGCGGGGGGGCCTTCCGAGCAGTACTTC. Translation: CASSSRLAGGPSEQYF.

CDR3 in amino acids: CASSERQTVNEQFF. In nucleotides, the CDR3 is TGTGCCAGCAGTGAAAGACAGACAGTAAATGAGCAGTTCTTC. This rearrangement joins TRBV2 to TRBJ2-1; tentatively, D is TRBD1 (5 bases). The CDR3 loop spans 14 amino acids. Germline V CDR1 and CDR2: SNHLY, FYNNEI. V was cut by 2 bases and J by 7 bases, with 12 bases left in between.

This rearrangement joins TRBV24-1 to TRBJ2-5, with D possibly TRBD2 on 7 matching bases. V was clipped by 9 bases and J by 2 bases, with 18 bases between them. The CDR3 sequence is 15 residues long. Germline V gene data show CDR1 as KGHDR and CDR2 as SFDVKD. CDR3 DNA: TGTGCCACCTCCACTACGAGGGGGGGACAAGAGACCCAGTACTTC. Protein: CATSTTRGGQETQYF.

This clone was counted a single time. This chain joins TRBV7-8 and TRBJ2-7; the D gene is possibly TRBD2 (6 bases). The germline V gene has CDR1 SGHVS and CDR2 FQNEAQ. Trimming stripped 0 bases from V and 1 base from J, with 7 bases between. The CDR3 runs to 14 residues. In nucleotides, the CDR3 is TGTGCCAGCAGCTTAGCGGAGGGGTCCTACGAGCAGTACTTC. It codes for CASSLAEGSYEQYF. The complete variable domain, with remaining parts taken from reference TRBV7-8 and TRBJ2-7, reads GAGVSQSPRYKVAKRGQDVALRCDPISGHVSLFWYQQALGQGPEFLTYFQNEAQLDKSGLPSDRFFAERPEGSVSTLKIQRTQQEDSAVYLCASSLAEGSYEQYFGPGTRLTVT.

This chain connects TRBV5-4 to TRBJ2-3; D might be TRBD1 or TRBD2, each matching 6 bases. This CDR3 region has 15 residues. The germline V and J ends were trimmed by 1 base and 4 bases, with 13 bases remaining between them. Germline CDR1 SGHNT, CDR2 YYREEE (reference sequence). The CDR3 sequence: CASSLRGAGSDTQYF. CDR3 nucleotide sequence: TGTGCCAGCAGCTTGAGGGGGGCAGGGTCAGATACGCAGTATTTT.

The J gene is TRBJ1-3, the V gene TRBV28; the D gene is possibly TRBD1 (5 bases). V was pared by 4 bases and J by 0 bases, with 7 bases between. In germline, CDR1 is MDHEN, CDR2 SYDVKM. The CDR3 loop spans 14 amino acids. The CDR3 DNA is TGTGCCAGCAGTTCAGGGTACTCTGGAAACACCATATATTTT. The encoded protein is CASSSGYSGNTIYF.

V and J are TRBV14 and TRBJ2-1; 10 nucleotides line up with TRBD2. There are 15 residues in the CDR3. V lost 4 bases to trimming and J lost 4 bases; unmatched junction nucleotides: 4. Germline loops: CDR1 SGHDN, CDR2 FVKESK. CDR3 amino acids: CASSPRAGGYNEQFF. The CDR3 region has the DNA TGTGCCAGCAGCCCCAGAGCGGGGGGGTACAATGAGCAGTTCTTC.